This T cell receptor beta chain was recorded in a study of T cell responses to AZD1222 COVID-19 vaccine. CDR1 is KGHSH and CDR2 is LQKENI in the germline V gene. There are 15 residues in the CDR3. The V segment lost 2 bases and the J segment 1 base; nucleotides outside the gene matches: 0. Profiling relied on immunoSEQ multiplex PCR, and the TCRdb table lists in-frame clones only, not all of them. The sample has 120,000 to 150,000 clones, 92% seen once. A remark on this clone: Other DNA sequences in the sample encode the same CDR3.

This TCR came from an adult in good health. Sequenced material: peripheral blood, taken on day 0 of AZD1222 vaccination. The V and J genes are TRBV18 and TRBJ2-2, with 8 bases lining up with TRBD1. CDR3 amino acids: CASSPGQGNTGELFF. The CDR3, as DNA: TGTGCCAGCTCACCAGGACAGGGGAACACCGGGGAGCTGTTTTTT.